This T cell receptor beta chain was captured by sequencing in a study of blood T cell repertoires in COVID-19. Using immunoSEQ multiplex PCR, the repertoire was profiled, and TCRdb retains in-frame clones only, with some absent. The sample lists 200,000 to 250,000 clones, 88% seen once, with 2.5% to 3% in the top ten. In germline, CDR1 is MNHEY, CDR2 SVGAGI. The CDR3 is 15 amino acids. J was trimmed by 7 bases and V by 6 bases; bases with no gene match: 9. The TCR comes from a woman between 55 and 75 years old with acute or convalescent COVID-19. The chain recombines TRBV6-5 with TRBJ1-5, with TRBD1 identical over 10 bases. Sequenced input: peripheral blood. The CDR3 DNA reads as TGTGCCAGCAGACCCCTGACAGGGGGCGGACAGCCCCAGCATTTT. Its translation is CASRPLTGGGQPQHF.